This T cell receptor beta chain was recovered during a study of cytomegalovirus exposure and HLA in healthy donors. Primers for the PCR totalled 60 Vbeta and 13 Jbeta. Profiling relied on immunoSEQ multiplex PCR, and the TCRdb table lists in-frame clones only, not all of them. The sample lists 150,000 to 200,000 clones, approximately 79% seen once, with approximately 4.4% in the top ten. Findings of the study overall: Cytomegalovirus association was assigned to around 150 TCR beta chains.

A remark on this clone: The antigen is undetermined.

The J segment lost 4 bases and the V segment lost 3 bases, leaving 7 bases of the junction unmatched. The CDR3 has 15 residues. Germline CDR1 SGDLS, CDR2 YYNGEE. The chain links TRBV9 to TRBJ1-2; 9 positions match TRBD1. What was sequenced was PBMCs. The sequence derives from a woman aged 25 to 45 in good health and CMV-seropositive. In DNA form, the CDR3 reads TGTGCCAGCAGCGCGGGACAGGGAGTATCCTATGGCTACACCTTC. Protein product: CASSAGQGVSYGYTF.